This TCR beta chain was retrieved from a study of CD8 T cells in ankylosing spondylitis. Broader study findings: In peripheral blood, disease-linked CD8+ clones occurred at relatively low frequencies.

One entry per CDR3 protein results from TCRdb running MiXCR on the 5' RACE reads. The sample lists around 250,000 distinct CDR3 sequences, 15% to 20% seen once, with under 40% in the top ten. The CDR3 is made up of 17 amino acids. V was shortened by 0 bases and J by 1 base, with 14 bases between the two germline ends. This clonotype was detected many times. The antigen remains unidentified. The sequencing sample was made of blood, either unsorted or a sorted T cell fraction (not recorded which). The chain carries TRBV12-3 or TRBV12-4 and TRBJ2-3, with a tentative D call TRBD2 (5 bases). The sequence derives from a male donor with ankylosing spondylitis or in good health (not recorded which). CDR3 sequence reads: CASSLAETAVGTDTQYF. Here the CDR3 DNA reads TGTGCCAGCAGTTTAGCGGAAACAGCGGTGGGCACAGATACGCAGTATTTT.